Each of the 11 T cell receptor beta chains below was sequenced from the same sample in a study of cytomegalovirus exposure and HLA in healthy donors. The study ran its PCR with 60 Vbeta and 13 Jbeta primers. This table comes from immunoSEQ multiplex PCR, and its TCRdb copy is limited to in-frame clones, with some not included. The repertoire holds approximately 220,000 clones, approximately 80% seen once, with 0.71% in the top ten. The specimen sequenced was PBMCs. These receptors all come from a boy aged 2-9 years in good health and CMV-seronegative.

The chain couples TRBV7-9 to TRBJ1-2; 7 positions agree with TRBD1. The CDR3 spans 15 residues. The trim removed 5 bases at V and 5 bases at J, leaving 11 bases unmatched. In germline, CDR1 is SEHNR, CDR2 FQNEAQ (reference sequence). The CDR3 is CASSQAAGTAYGYTF. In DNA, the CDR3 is TGTGCCAGCAGCCAAGCGGCAGGGACAGCTTATGGCTACACCTTC.

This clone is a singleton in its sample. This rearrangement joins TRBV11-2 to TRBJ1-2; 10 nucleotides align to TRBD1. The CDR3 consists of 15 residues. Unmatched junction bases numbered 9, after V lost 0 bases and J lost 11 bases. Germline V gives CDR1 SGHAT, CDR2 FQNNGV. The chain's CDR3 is CASSLEDRGGISYTF. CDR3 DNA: TGTGCCAGCAGCTTAGAGGACAGGGGGGGAATCTCGTACACCTTC.

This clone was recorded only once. As DNA, the CDR3 is TGTGCCAGCAGCTCCCGGACTAGCAGCACAGATACGCAGTATTTT. Residues: CASSSRTSSTDTQYF. The chain recombines TRBV13 with TRBJ2-3; the match to TRBD2 covers 8 bases. V shed 4 bases, J shed 0 bases, and the junction held 3 bases outside the gene matches. CDR1 is PRHDT and CDR2 is FYEKMQ in the germline V gene (reference sequence). This CDR3 has 15 residues.

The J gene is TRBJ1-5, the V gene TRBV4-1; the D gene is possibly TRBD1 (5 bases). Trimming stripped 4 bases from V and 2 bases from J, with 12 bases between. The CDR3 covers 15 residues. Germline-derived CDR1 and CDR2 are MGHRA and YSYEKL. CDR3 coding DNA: TGCGCCAGCAGCCGGGGGAGGGAGGGCAATCAGCCCCAGCATTTT. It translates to CASSRGREGNQPQHF.

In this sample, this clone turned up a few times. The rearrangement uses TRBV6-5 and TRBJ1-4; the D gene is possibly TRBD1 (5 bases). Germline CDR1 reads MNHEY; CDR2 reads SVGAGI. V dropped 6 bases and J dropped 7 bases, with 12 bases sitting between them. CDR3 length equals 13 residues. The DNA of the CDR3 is TGTGCCAGCAGGGAGGGGTTGAGTGAAAAACTGTTTTTT. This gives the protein CASREGLSEKLFF.

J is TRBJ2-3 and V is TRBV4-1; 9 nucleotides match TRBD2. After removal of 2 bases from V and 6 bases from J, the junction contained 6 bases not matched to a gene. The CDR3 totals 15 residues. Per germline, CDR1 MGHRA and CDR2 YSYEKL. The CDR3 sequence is CASSQQVAGDDTQYF. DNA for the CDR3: TGCGCCAGCAGCCAACAAGTAGCGGGAGACGATACGCAGTATTTT.

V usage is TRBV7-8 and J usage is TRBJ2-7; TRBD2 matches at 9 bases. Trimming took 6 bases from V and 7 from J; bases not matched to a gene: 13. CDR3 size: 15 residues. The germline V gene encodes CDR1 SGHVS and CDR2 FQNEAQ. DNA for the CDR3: TGTGCCAGCAGTCAGCATGCGGGGGGGCCGGGAGAGCAGTACTTC. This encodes CASSQHAGGPGEQYF.

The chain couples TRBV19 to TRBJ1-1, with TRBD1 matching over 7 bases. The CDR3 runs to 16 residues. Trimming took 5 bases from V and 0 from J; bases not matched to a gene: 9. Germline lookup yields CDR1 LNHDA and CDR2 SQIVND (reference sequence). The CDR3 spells CASSPFRGSVNTEAFF. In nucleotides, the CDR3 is TGTGCCAGTAGTCCCTTCAGGGGGTCCGTGAACACTGAAGCTTTCTTT.

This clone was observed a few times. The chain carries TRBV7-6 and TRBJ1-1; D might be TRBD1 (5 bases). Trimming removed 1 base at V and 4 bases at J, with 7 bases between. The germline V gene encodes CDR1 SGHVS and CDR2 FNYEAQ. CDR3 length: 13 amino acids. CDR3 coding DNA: TGTGCCAGCAGCTTAGGGGGGGGCACTGAAGCTTTCTTT. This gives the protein CASSLGGGTEAFF.

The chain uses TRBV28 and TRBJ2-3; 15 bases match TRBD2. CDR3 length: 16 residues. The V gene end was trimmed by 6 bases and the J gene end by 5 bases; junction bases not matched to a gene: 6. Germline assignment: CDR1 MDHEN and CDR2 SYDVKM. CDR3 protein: CASRSRTSGRGDTQYF. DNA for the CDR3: TGTGCCAGCAGAAGTCGGACTAGCGGGAGGGGAGATACGCAGTATTTT.

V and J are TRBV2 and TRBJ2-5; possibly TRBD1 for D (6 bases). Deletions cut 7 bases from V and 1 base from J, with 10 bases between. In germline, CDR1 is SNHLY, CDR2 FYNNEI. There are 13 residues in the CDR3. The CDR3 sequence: CASKDRFQETQYF. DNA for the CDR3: TGTGCCAGCAAAGACAGGTTCCAAGAGACCCAGTACTTC.